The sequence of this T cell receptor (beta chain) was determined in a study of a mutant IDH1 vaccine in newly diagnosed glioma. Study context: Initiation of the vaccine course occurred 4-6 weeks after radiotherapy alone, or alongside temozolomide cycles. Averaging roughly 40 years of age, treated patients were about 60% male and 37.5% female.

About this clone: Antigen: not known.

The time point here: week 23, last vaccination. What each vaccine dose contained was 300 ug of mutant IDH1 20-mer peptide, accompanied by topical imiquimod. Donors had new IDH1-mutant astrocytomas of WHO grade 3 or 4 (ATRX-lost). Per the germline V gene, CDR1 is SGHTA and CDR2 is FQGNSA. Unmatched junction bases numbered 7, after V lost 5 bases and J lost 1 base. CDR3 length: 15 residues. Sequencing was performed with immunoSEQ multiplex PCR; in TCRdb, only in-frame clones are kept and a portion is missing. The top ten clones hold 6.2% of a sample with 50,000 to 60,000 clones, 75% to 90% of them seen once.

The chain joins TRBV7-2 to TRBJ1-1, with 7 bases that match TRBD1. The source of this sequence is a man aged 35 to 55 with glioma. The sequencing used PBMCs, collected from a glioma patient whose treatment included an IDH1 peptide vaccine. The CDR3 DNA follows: TGTGCCAGCAGCCCCCGACAGGGCCCGAACACTGAAGCTTTCTTT. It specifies CASSPRQGPNTEAFF.